The sequence of this T cell receptor (beta chain) was determined in a study of blood T cells in healthy people across ages. This clonotype was counted a few times. V lost 5 bases and J 0 bases, leaving 13 bases between the germline ends. Germline lookup yields CDR1 SQVTM and CDR2 ANQGSEA. This CDR3 is 14 amino acids long. The second PCR ran about 6 to 12 cycles with a sample-barcoded 5' primer and J-beta primers. TCRdb redid the calling of the 5' RACE reads with MiXCR, one entry per CDR3 protein. The sample lists 700,000 to 800,000 distinct CDR3 sequences; 35% to 45% were seen once. The chain employs TRBV29-1 and TRBJ1-1, with no clear D. The sequenced material came from blood. The sequence was collected from a woman aged 60-75 years in good health. The chain's CDR3 is CSVSPRTMNTEAFF. In DNA form, the CDR3 reads TGCAGCGTTTCCCCCCGGACCATGAACACTGAAGCTTTCTTT.